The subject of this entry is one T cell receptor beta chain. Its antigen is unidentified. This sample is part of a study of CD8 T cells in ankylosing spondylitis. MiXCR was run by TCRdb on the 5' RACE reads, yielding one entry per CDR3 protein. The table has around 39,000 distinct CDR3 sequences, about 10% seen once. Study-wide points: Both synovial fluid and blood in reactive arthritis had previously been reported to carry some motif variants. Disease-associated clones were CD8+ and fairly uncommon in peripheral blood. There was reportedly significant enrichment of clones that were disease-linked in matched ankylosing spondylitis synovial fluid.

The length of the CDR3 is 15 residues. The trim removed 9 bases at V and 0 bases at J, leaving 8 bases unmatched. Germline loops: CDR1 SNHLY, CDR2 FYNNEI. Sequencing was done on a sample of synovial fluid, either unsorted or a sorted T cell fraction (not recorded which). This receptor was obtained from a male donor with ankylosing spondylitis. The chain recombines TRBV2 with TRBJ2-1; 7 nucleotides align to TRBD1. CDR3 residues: CARNGQASSYNEQFF. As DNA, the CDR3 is TGTGCCAGGAACGGACAGGCTAGCTCCTACAATGAGCAGTTCTTC.